The rows below give T cell receptor beta chains drawn from one sample of a study of T-cell reconstitution after alpha-beta-depleted transplantation in children. TCRdb fed the PCR reads into MiXCR, producing one record per CDR3 protein. The data show 610,000 or so distinct CDR3 sequences, around 27% seen once. The source material was PBMCs, sampled before TCRalphabeta/CD19-depleted stem cell transplant. The receptor set was obtained from a boy under two years old with Wiskott-Aldrich syndrome, due to receive a stem cell transplant. The CDR3 runs from the conserved cysteine through the conserved F or W. The D gene is left open where the match is weak. Expanded clones get a size class; other rows say once, few or many, or leave the size out.

CDR3 DNA	CDR3 protein	clone size	V gene	J gene	D gene
TGTGCCAGCAGCTTAGTAAGGGACCCACGGCAGACCCAGTACTTC	CASSLVRDPRQTQYF	few	TRBV7-6	TRBJ2-5	-
TGTGCCAGCAGCCAAGCTTCGTCATCTTCGGATACGCAGTATTTT	CASSQASSSSDTQYF	-	TRBV3-1	TRBJ2-3	-
TGCAGTGCTAGAGATTTACTCGCGGGAGGAGGAGAGACCCAGTACTTC	CSARDLLAGGGETQYF	few	TRBV20-1	TRBJ2-5	TRBD2
TGCGCCAGCAGGCGGGACAGATCCAATGAGCAGTTCTTC	CASRRDRSNEQFF	few	TRBV5-1	TRBJ2-1	-
TGCGCCAGCAGCCAAACACGGGGGTTACTTGGAAACACCATATATTTT	CASSQTRGLLGNTIYF	-	TRBV4-1	TRBJ1-3	-
TGCGCCAGCAGCTTGGCCCTAGCGGGCATCAACCTCCCCAATGAGCAGTTCTTC	CASSLALAGINLPNEQFF	few	TRBV5-1	TRBJ2-1	TRBD2
TGTGCCAGCAGCGATAAGACAGGGAACACCGGGGAGCTGTTTTTT	CASSDKTGNTGELFF	few	TRBV5-5	TRBJ2-2	-
TGCAGCGGTGCCCGGGAGAGGGCCACTGAAGCTTTCTTT	CSGARERATEAFF	-	TRBV29-1	TRBJ1-1	-
TGTGCCAGCAGCCTGGGACAGAGTCTCAATCAGCCCCAGCATTTT	CASSLGQSLNQPQHF	-	TRBV7-2	TRBJ1-5	TRBD1
TGCGCCAGCAGCGTGCAACTAGCGGGAGCTGGGGATACGCAGTATTTT	CASSVQLAGAGDTQYF	-	TRBV5-1	TRBJ2-3	TRBD2
TGCGCCAGCAGCTTGGCCTGGGTCACAGATACGCAGTATTTT	CASSLAWVTDTQYF	-	TRBV5-1	TRBJ2-3	-
TGTGCCAGCAGCTTTGGCGGGAGGCTTGGCGAGCAGTACTTC	CASSFGGRLGEQYF	-	TRBV7-2	TRBJ2-7	TRBD2
TGCAGTGCTAGGGGGTTTAAGCGGGGAAGCTCCTACGAGCAGTACTTC	CSARGFKRGSSYEQYF	-	TRBV20-1	TRBJ2-7	TRBD2
TGTGCCAGTAGTAAGGGGACAGGGCCCTATGGCTACACCTTC	CASSKGTGPYGYTF	-	TRBV19	TRBJ1-2	TRBD1
TGCAGCGTTGTAAGGGGGGGAGGGGGCACTGAAGCTTTCTTT	CSVVRGGGGTEAFF	few	TRBV29-1	TRBJ1-1	-
TGTGCCAGCAGCCCTAGCGGGAGTCTTGAACGTGAGCAGTTCTTC	CASSPSGSLEREQFF	-	TRBV7-2	TRBJ2-1	TRBD2
TGTGCCAGCAGTCCCCCTATCTCAGATACGCAGTATTTT	CASSPPISDTQYF	few	TRBV12-3/TRBV12-4	TRBJ2-3	-
TGTGCCAGCAGTCGGGACATTCCCTACGAGCAGTACTTC	CASSRDIPYEQYF	-	TRBV6-6	TRBJ2-7	-
TGTGCCAGCAGCTTAACAGGGACAGGCGCTGGAAACACCATATATTTT	CASSLTGTGAGNTIYF	few	TRBV11-2	TRBJ1-3	TRBD1
TGTGCCAGCAGTCCCCGGGCCTATCAAGAGACCCAGTACTTC	CASSPRAYQETQYF	few	TRBV7-9	TRBJ2-5	-
TGCGCCAGCAGCTTGGTCGGGGTCCCCACTATCGCGAACACCGGGGAGCTGTTTTTT	CASSLVGVPTIANTGELFF	-	TRBV5-1	TRBJ2-2	-
TGTGCCACCAGTGATTTGCCAGCGGGAGGGCCCGATGAGCAGTTCTTC	CATSDLPAGGPDEQFF	few	TRBV24-1	TRBJ2-1	TRBD2
TGCGCCAGCAGTGAGGGCAGGGGGCTCTACGAGCAGTACTTC	CASSEGRGLYEQYF	-	TRBV10-2	TRBJ2-7	TRBD1
TGTGCCAGCAGTTCCAGACAGGGGGTTGGCAATCAGCCCCAGCATTTT	CASSSRQGVGNQPQHF	-	TRBV27	TRBJ1-5	TRBD1
TGCGCCAGCAGACAGGGGGTATCAGGGGCCAACGTCCTGACTTTC	CASRQGVSGANVLTF	few	TRBV5-1	TRBJ2-6	TRBD1
TGTGCCAGCAGCCAAGTGGGAACGGCTAGCTCCTACAATGAGCAGTTCTTC	CASSQVGTASSYNEQFF	-	TRBV4-2	TRBJ2-1	-
TGTGCCAGCAGCCAAGAAGACACCGGGGAGCTGTTTTTT	CASSQEDTGELFF	-	TRBV4-2	TRBJ2-2	-
TGTGCCAGCAGCCCGCTGGGTATGAACACTGAAGCTTTCTTT	CASSPLGMNTEAFF	-	TRBV6-1	TRBJ1-1	-
TGTGCCAGCAGCCAGACTAGCGGGAGATATCACAATGAGCAGTTCTTC	CASSQTSGRYHNEQFF	-	TRBV28	TRBJ2-1	TRBD2
TGTGCCAGCAGTAGTCAGGGGACGTGGGATGAGCAGTTCTTC	CASSSQGTWDEQFF	-	TRBV2	TRBJ2-1	-
TGTGCCAGCAGCTTAACTACTAGCGGGAGAGGAGAGCAGTACTTC	CASSLTTSGRGEQYF	-	TRBV7-9	TRBJ2-7	TRBD2
TGTGCCAGCAGTTTAGCCGTTCCTCGGGAGGTTCAAGAGACCCAGTACTTC	CASSLAVPREVQETQYF	few	TRBV27	TRBJ2-5	TRBD2
TGCAGCGCTGGACAGAACACAGATACGCAGTATTTT	CSAGQNTDTQYF	-	TRBV29-1	TRBJ2-3	-
TGCGCCAGCAGCCAATTAAGTGGGGAGACCCAGTACTTC	CASSQLSGETQYF	once	TRBV4-1	TRBJ2-5	-
TGTGCCAGCAGCTTCAATTCGGGACAGAGAGAAGATACGCAGTATTTT	CASSFNSGQREDTQYF	-	TRBV5-6	TRBJ2-3	TRBD1
TGTGCCTGGAGGGATTGGAGAACTGAAGCTTTCTTT	CAWRDWRTEAFF	few	TRBV30	TRBJ1-1	-
TGCGCCAGCAGCTTGGTGGTTTTTTCGGCGGGAAGAGCTCCCCTCTCTGGGGCCAACGTCCTGACTTTC	CASSLVVFSAGRAPLSGANVLTF	-	TRBV5-1	TRBJ2-6	-
TGCGCCAGCAGCTTGGCCAGGGACTCCTGGGGGCCCGGGGAGCTGTTTTTT	CASSLARDSWGPGELFF	few	TRBV5-1	TRBJ2-2	-
TGTGCCAGCAGTGACACCCTAGTCCTCACCTACGAGCAGTACTTC	CASSDTLVLTYEQYF	-	TRBV6-1	TRBJ2-7	-
TGCAGTGCTAGAGACCGGGGTGCTAGCGGGTTGCCCTTAGGCACAGATACGCAGTATTTT	CSARDRGASGLPLGTDTQYF	few	TRBV20-1	TRBJ2-3	TRBD2
TGTGCCACCGCTAGGGGGAATGAGCAGTTCTTC	CATARGNEQFF	-	TRBV24-1	TRBJ2-1	-
TGTGCCAGCAGTCAGAGGCCCGGGAGGTACGACGAGCAGTACTTC	CASSQRPGRYDEQYF	few	TRBV6-1	TRBJ2-7	TRBD2
TGTGCCAGCAGTCATCCCCAGAAACAGGGGACTGGGGCCAACGTCCTGACTTTC	CASSHPQKQGTGANVLTF	-	TRBV27	TRBJ2-6	TRBD1
TGTGCCGCCGGGAGGCAAGGCAATGAGCAGTTCTTC	CAAGRQGNEQFF	-	TRBV10-3	TRBJ2-1	TRBD2
TGTGCCAGCAATTCCGAAGGGCCAGGGTTGGACGAGCAGTACTTC	CASNSEGPGLDEQYF	-	TRBV28	TRBJ2-7	-
TGTGCCAGCAGTGGGTCCGAGGCTGGTGAGCAGTTCTTC	CASSGSEAGEQFF	-	TRBV25-1	TRBJ2-1	-
TGCAGTGCTAGAGATCTTAGGACAGGGAGCAATCAGCCCCAGCATTTT	CSARDLRTGSNQPQHF	-	TRBV20-1	TRBJ1-5	TRBD1
TGCAGCGTGGGGGAGGGACCTGTCGGCAATCAGCCCCAGCATTTT	CSVGEGPVGNQPQHF	few	TRBV29-1	TRBJ1-5	-
TGTGCCAGCAAGTCCCATGGGTCAGCGGGACCATTATCTACGAAGCAGTACTTC	CASKSHGSAGPLSTKQYF	-	TRBV27	TRBJ2-7	TRBD2
TGTGCCAGCAGCTTAGCCACAGCTGGAAACACCATATATTTT	CASSLATAGNTIYF	-	TRBV7-2	TRBJ1-3	-
TGCAGTGCTAGTAAACAGGGAAAAGAGACCCAGTACTTC	CSASKQGKETQYF	-	TRBV20-1	TRBJ2-5	-
TGTGCCAGCAGTGCGGGTATCGGGTCCTACAATGAGCAGTTCTTC	CASSAGIGSYNEQFF	-	TRBV6-1	TRBJ2-1	-
TGTGCCAGCTCACCATTATCGGATTCAGATACGCAGTATTTT	CASSPLSDSDTQYF	few	TRBV18	TRBJ2-3	-
TGTGCCAGCGCTGGCCGTTTTAACTATGGCTACACCTTC	CASAGRFNYGYTF	-	TRBV28	TRBJ1-2	-
TGTGCCAGCAGGCTAGCGGGACTCTACAATGAGCAGTTCTTC	CASRLAGLYNEQFF	few	TRBV28	TRBJ2-1	TRBD2
TGCGCCAGCTCTAGCGGGAGGGCCGGTGAGCAGTTCTTC	CASSSGRAGEQFF	-	TRBV5-1	TRBJ2-1	TRBD2
TGTGCCAGCAGTTACTCCGGGACAGGGAGGTCCTACGAGCAGTACTTC	CASSYSGTGRSYEQYF	few	TRBV6-5	TRBJ2-7	TRBD1
TGCGCCAGCAGTTCTTTCGACCGGGACAGCCCCTACAATGAGCAGTTCTTC	CASSSFDRDSPYNEQFF	few	TRBV5-1	TRBJ2-1	TRBD1
TGTGCCAGCAGGGGGACAGGGAGTCCCTACGAGCAGTACTTC	CASRGTGSPYEQYF	-	TRBV6-1	TRBJ2-7	TRBD1
TGTGCCAGCAGACTTAGCGGGGGGTACGAGCAGTACTTC	CASRLSGGYEQYF	many	TRBV12-3/TRBV12-4	TRBJ2-7	TRBD2